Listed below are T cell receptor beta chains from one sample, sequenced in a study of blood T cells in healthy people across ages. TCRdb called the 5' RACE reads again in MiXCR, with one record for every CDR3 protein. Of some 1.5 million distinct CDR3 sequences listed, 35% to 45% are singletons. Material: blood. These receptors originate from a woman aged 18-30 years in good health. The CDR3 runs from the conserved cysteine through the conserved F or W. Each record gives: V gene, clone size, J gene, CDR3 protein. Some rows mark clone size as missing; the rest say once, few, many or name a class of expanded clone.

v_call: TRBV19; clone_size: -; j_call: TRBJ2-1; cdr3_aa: CASSIRYRGDEQFF
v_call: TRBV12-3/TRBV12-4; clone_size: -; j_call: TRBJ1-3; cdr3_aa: CASRLGSHSGNTIYF
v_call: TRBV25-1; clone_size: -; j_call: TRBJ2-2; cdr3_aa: CVSPGLAGGRNTGELFF
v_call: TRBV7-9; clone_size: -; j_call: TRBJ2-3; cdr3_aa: CASGSVAGRGTDTQYF
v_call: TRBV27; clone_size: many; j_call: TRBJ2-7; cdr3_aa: CASSFGVGNEQYF
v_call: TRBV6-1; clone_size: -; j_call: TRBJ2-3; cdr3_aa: CASSEIQGGWSTDTQYF
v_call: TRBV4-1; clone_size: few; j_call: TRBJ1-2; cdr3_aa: CASSQQTQTYGYTF
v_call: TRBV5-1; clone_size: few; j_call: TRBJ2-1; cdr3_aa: CASSRDRVYNEQFF
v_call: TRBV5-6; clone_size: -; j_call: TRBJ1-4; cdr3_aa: CASRTAGGREKLFF
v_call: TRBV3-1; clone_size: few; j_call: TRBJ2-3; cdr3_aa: CASRKTSTDTQYF
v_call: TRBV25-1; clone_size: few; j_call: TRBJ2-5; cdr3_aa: CASSEGGQHGETQYF
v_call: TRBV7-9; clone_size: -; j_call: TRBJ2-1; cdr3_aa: CASSSHRDNEQFF
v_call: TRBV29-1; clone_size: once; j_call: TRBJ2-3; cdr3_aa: CSGGLRQGRDTQYF
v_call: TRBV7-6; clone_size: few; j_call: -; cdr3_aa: CASSLIEEETQYF
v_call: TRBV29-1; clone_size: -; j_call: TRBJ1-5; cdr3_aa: CSVGAGFNQPQHF
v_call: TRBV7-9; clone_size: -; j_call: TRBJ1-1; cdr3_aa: CASSPRDGRGSCFF
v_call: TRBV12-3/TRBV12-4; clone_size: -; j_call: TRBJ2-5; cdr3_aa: CASSLTGTEARAPYF
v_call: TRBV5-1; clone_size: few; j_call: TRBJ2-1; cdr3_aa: CASGNRGTVNEQFF
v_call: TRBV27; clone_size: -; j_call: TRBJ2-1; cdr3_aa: CASSLSAAVYEQFF
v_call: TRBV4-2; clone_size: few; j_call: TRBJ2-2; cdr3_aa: CASRLQGLSNTGELFF
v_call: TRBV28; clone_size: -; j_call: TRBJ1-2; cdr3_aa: CASSLRGLDGYTF
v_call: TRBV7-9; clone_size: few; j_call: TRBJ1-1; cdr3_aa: CASSPRDVSEAFF
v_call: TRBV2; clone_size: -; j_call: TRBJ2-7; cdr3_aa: CASSEWTAAYEQYF
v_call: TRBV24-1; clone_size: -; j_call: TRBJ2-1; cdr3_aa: CATSDFGSGRFDNEQFF
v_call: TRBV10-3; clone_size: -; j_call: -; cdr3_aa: CAISRDMAYEQYF
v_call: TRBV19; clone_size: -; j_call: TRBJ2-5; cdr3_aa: CASSIMAQPMGETQYF
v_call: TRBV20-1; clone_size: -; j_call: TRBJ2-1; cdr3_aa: CSARGGSEQFF
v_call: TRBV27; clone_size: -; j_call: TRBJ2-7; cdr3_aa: CASSPGHRYEQYF
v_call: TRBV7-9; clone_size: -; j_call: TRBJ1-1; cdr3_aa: CASSLQWDREAFF
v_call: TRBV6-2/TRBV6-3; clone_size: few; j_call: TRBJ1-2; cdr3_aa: CASHRTGGYGYTF
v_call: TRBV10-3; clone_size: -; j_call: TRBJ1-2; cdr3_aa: CAISDREHGYTF
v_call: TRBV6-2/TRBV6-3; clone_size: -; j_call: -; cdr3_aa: CASSYAQGARYEQYF
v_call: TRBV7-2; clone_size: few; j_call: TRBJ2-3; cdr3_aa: CASSLDFRDTQYF
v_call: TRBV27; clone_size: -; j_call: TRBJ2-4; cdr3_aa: CASSRFGAKNIQYF
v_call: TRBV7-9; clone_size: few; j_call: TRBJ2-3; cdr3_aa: CASQHNFFMGTDTQYF
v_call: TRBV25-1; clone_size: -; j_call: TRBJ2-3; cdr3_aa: CASSDSGLDTQYF
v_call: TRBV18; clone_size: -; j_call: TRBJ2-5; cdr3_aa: CASSRAVQETQYF
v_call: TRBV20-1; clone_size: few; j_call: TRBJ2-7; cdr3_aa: CSADGLAGSYEQYF
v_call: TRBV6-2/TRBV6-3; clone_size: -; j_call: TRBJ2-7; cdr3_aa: CASSYVLDAREQYF
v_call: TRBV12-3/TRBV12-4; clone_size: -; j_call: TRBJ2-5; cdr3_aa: CASSLERLAGLSKSTQYF
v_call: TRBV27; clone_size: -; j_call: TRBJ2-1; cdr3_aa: CASTERGGSYNEQFF
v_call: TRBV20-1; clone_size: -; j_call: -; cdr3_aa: CSARQGVKSGEQYF
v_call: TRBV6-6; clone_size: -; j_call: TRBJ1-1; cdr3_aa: CASRTPGQKNTEAFF
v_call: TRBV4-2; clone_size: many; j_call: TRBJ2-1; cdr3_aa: CASSRAGSDNEQFF
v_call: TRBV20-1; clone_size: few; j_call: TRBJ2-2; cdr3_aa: CSAREPGQGNTGELFF
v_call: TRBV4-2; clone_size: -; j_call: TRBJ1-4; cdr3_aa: CASSQDAGRIGEKLFF
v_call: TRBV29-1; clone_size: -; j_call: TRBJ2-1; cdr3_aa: CSVTRYSTGEQFF
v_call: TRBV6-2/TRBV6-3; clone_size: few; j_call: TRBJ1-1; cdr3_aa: CASSDGGGAEAFF
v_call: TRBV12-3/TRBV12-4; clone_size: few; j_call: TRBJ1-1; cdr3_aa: CASSVGGTTEAFF
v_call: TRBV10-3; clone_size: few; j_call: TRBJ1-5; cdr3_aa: CAISGTPYSNQPQHF
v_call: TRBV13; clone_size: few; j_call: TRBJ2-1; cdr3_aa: CASSTFGTGGDEQFF
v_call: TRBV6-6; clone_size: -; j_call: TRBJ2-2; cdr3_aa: CASSYSPGLVDTGELFF
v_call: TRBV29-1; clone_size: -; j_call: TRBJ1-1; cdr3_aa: CSGAQQGNWISPAEAFF
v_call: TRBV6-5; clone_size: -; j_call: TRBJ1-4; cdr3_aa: CASSYGLGDEKLFF